This T cell receptor beta chain was observed in a study of preoperative IRX-2 immunotherapy in early breast cancer. Sequenced by immunoSEQ multiplex PCR; TCRdb stores in-frame clones only, minus some. The sample contains tens of thousands of clones, about four fifths of which appear only once. This sample's treatment: preoperative locoregional IRX-2 cytokine immunotherapy. Patients received preoperative, locoregional IRX-2 cytokine immunotherapy in a phase Ib study. CDR1 MDHEN and CDR2 SYDVKM come from the germline V gene. The CDR3 length is 13 residues. V lost 6 bases and J 0 bases, leaving 8 bases between the germline ends.

This TCR was recovered from a human donor with breast cancer. Sequenced here: lymph node tissue, sampled before IRX-2 immunotherapy. The genes are TRBV28 and TRBJ1-2; D is ambiguous. Here the CDR3 reads CASRAATNYGYTF. The CDR3 coding sequence is TGTGCCAGCAGGGCAGCCACTAACTATGGCTACACCTTC.